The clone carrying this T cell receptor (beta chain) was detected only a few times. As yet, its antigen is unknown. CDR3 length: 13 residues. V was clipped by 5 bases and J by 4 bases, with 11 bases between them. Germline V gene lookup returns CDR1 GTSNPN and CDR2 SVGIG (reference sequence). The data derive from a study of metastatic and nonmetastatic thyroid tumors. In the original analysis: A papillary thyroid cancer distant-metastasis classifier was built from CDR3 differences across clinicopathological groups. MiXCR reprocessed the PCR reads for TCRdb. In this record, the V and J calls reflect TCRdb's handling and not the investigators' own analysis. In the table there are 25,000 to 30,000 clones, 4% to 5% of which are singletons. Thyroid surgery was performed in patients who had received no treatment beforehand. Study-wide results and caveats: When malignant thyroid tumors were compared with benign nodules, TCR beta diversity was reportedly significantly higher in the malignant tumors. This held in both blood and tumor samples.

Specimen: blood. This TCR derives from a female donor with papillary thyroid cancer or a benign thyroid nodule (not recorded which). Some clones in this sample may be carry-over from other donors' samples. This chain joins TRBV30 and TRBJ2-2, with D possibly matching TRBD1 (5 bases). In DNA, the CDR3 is TGTGCCTGGGGACAAACCTTCACCGGGGAGCTGTTTTTT. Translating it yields CAWGQTFTGELFF.